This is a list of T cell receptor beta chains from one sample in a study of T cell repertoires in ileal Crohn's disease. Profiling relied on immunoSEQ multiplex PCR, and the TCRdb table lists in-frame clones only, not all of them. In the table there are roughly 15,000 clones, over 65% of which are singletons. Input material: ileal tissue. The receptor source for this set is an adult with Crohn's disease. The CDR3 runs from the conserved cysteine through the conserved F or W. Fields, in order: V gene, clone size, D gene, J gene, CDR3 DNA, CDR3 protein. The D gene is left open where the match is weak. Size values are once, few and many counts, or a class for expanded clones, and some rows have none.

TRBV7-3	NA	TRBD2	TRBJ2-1	TGTGCCAGCAGTCGGAGCGGGGGGCGGGAGAATGAGCAGTTCTTC	CASSRSGGRENEQFF
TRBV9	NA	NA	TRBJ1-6	TGTGCCAGCAGCCGAGGGGCAGGGGAAAATTCACCCCTCCACTTT	CASSRGAGENSPLHF
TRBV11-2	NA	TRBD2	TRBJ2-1	TGTGCCAGCAGCTCCCGCCCGGGACTAGCGGGGGGATACAATGAGCAGTTCTTC	CASSSRPGLAGGYNEQFF
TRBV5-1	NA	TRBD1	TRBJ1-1	TGCGCCAGCAGCTTAGACAGGGTGGGAGGCACTGAAGCTTTCTTT	CASSLDRVGGTEAFF
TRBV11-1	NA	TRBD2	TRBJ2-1	TGTGCCAGCGCCCCGAGGCTAGCGGGGGATGAGCAGTTCTTC	CASAPRLAGDEQFF
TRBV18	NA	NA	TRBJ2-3	TGTGCCAGCTCACCACGGGGGGGGCCAGATACGCAGTATTTT	CASSPRGGPDTQYF
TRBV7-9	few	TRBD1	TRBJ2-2	TGTGCCAGCAGCGGACTCGGGACAGGAGGCACCGGGGAGCTGTTTTTT	CASSGLGTGGTGELFF
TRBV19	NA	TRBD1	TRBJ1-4	TGTGCCAGTAGTCCGGGACAGGGAACAACTAATGAAAAACTGTTTTTT	CASSPGQGTTNEKLFF
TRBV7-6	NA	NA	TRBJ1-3	TGTGCCAGCAGCTTAGGCGTCACGACCGGCGGCTCTGGAAACACCATATATTTT	CASSLGVTTGGSGNTIYF
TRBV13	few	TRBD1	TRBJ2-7	TGTGCCAGCAGCCGCCCGACAGGGTACGAGCAGTACTTC	CASSRPTGYEQYF
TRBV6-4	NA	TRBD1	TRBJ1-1	TGTGCCAGCAGTGACTTTACAGGGGGGCGAGCTTTCTTT	CASSDFTGGRAFF
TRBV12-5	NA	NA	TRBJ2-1	TGTGCTAGTGGTTTGCCAGGGGCAGGGACCCACAATGAGCAGTTCTTC	CASGLPGAGTHNEQFF
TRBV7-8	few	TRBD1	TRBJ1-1	TGTGCCAGCAGGTACAACAGGGGTAAGAACTCTGAAGCTTTCTTT	CASRYNRGKNSEAFF